These 11 T cell receptor beta chains share one sample of origin, sequenced in a study of cytomegalovirus exposure and HLA in healthy donors. The PCR used 60 Vbeta and 13 Jbeta primers. Profiling relied on immunoSEQ multiplex PCR, and the TCRdb table lists in-frame clones only, not all of them. The sample holds about 100,000 clones, roughly 84% seen once. The sample comprised PBMCs. These receptors were obtained from a woman aged 18-35 years in good health and CMV-seronegative.

For this clone: Mismatch with germline at one junction end may stem from a read error. The V call is TRBV7-9, the J call TRBJ2-7, with D perhaps TRBD1 (6 bases). The CDR3 is made up of 15 amino acids. Per the germline V gene, CDR1 is SEHNR and CDR2 is FQNEAQ (reference sequence). CDR3 nucleotide sequence: TGTTCCAGCAACCGCCCCCAGGGGAACCATTACGAGCAGTACTTC. It specifies CSSNRPQGNHYEQYF.

The rearrangement links TRBV7-8 to TRBJ2-1; D unclear. Germline CDR1 SGHVS, CDR2 FQNEAQ. There are 15 residues in the CDR3. Trimming took 0 bases from V and 4 from J, leaving 10 bases between them. As DNA, the CDR3 is TGTGCCAGCAGCTTAGCACGGTCGCCTTACAATGAGCAGTTCTTC. It translates to CASSLARSPYNEQFF.

This clone was recorded once. The rearrangement uses TRBV29-1 and TRBJ1-1; 8 bases are shared with TRBD1. J was trimmed by 2 bases and V by 7 bases; bases with no gene match: 9. The CDR3 is 14 amino acids. Looked up from germline, CDR1 is SQVTM and CDR2 is ANQGSEA. In DNA, the CDR3 is TGCAGCGACGGGACAGGCCGGGGAAACACTGAAGCTTTCTTT. Translating it yields CSDGTGRGNTEAFF.

V and J are TRBV5-1 and TRBJ1-2; TRBD1 matches at 11 bases. Germline V CDR1 and CDR2: SGHRS, YFSETQ. V lost 1 base and J lost 7; bases outside the gene matches: 9. The CDR3 is 16 residues long. DNA of the CDR3: TGCGCCAGCAGCTTGCAGGGACAGGGGGATGCGTCTGGCTACACCTTC. As protein: CASSLQGQGDASGYTF.

The chain links TRBV15 to TRBJ1-6; possibly TRBD1 for D (6 bases). The V gene lost 0 bases and the J gene lost 8 bases, with 11 bases spanning the gap. CDR1 and CDR2 from the germline V gene are LNHNV and YYDKDF (reference sequence). The CDR3 runs to 15 residues. The CDR3 is CATSRDHAGDSPLHF. DNA of the CDR3: TGTGCCACCAGCAGAGATCATGCAGGGGATTCACCCCTCCACTTT.

The V gene is TRBV7-8, the J gene TRBJ1-4; no clear D. Germline V lookup: CDR1 SGHVS, CDR2 FQNEAQ. V was cut by 1 base and J by 7 bases, with 13 bases left in between. The CDR3 covers 15 residues. The CDR3 DNA reads TGTGCCAGCAGCTTAGGGGCCTCGGAGGGTGAAAAACTGTTTTTT. Encoded protein: CASSLGASEGEKLFF.

This clone has only a few counts. The gene calls are TRBV19 and TRBJ1-4; D remains ambiguous. Germline loops: CDR1 LNHDA, CDR2 SQIVND (reference sequence). The CDR3 has 14 residues. The ends were cut back, 7 bases at V and 8 bases at J, with 17 bases in the middle. In nucleotides, the CDR3 is TGTGCCAGTACAAAAGGCGGCAAAGGAGAAAAACTGTTTTTT. Translation gives CASTKGGKGEKLFF.

The chain joins TRBV27 to TRBJ2-7; maybe TRBD2 (6 bases). Trimming took off 10 bases at V and 3 bases at J, with 16 bases between the two ends. CDR1 is MNHEY and CDR2 is SMNVEV in the germline V gene (reference sequence). The CDR3 loop spans 13 amino acids. The CDR3 DNA reads as TGTGCCACCGGCAAAACGGGAGTCTACGAGCAGTACTTC. The encoded protein is CATGKTGVYEQYF.

In this sample, this clone turned up a few times. The V call is TRBV29-1, the J call TRBJ1-1; D perhaps matches TRBD1 (5 bases). This CDR3 has 13 residues. V was trimmed by 7 bases and J by 7 bases, leaving 19 bases between them. Germline V gives CDR1 SQVTM, CDR2 ANQGSEA. The CDR3 nucleotides read TGCAGCGCTGGGACTGGGGACCGACATGAAGCTTTCTTT. It translates to CSAGTGDRHEAFF.

This CDR3 is CASSPPSSHRRGEQFF. The CDR3 coding sequence is TGTGCCAGCAGCCCCCCGAGCAGCCACCGGAGAGGTGAGCAGTTCTTC. The chain combines TRBV9 with TRBJ2-1; D uncertain. V shed 4 bases and J shed 9 bases, with 23 bases lying between them. Per germline, CDR1 SGDLS and CDR2 YYNGEE. The CDR3 totals 16 residues.

The V gene is TRBV6-1, the J gene TRBJ1-6; possible D gene TRBD1, 5 bases. V dropped 0 bases and J dropped 8 bases, with 8 bases sitting between them. This CDR3 comprises 14 residues. Germline lookup yields CDR1 MNHNS and CDR2 SASEGT. CDR3 nucleotides: TGTGCCAGCAGTGAAGCGGGCAGGGATTCACCCCTCCACTTT. This codes for CASSEAGRDSPLHF.